What follows are 10 T cell receptor beta chains derived from one specimen sequenced in a study of blood T cell repertoires in COVID-19. Assay: immunoSEQ multiplex PCR; the TCRdb copy retains only in-frame clones and omits some. The sample contains over 200,000 clones, roughly 90% of which appear only once. Sequenced sample: peripheral blood. Every receptor here comes from a man aged 40-49 years with active or convalescent COVID-19.

This chain connects TRBV3-1 (or the pseudogene TRBV3-2) to TRBJ1-1; maybe TRBD1 (6 bases). The V end was cut by 0 bases, the J end by 4 bases, with 6 bases between. Looked up from germline, CDR1 is LGHDT and CDR2 is YNNKEL (reference sequence). The CDR3 covers 13 residues. CDR3 DNA sequence: TGTGCCAGCAGCCAAGAAGGGGGCACTGAAGCTTTCTTT. As protein: CASSQEGGTEAFF.

For this clone: This CDR3 is also generated by other DNA sequences in the sample. The gene calls are TRBV10-3 and TRBJ1-1; TRBD1 matches at 7 bases. Germline-derived CDR1 and CDR2 are ENHRY and SYGVKD. The CDR3 has 14 amino acids. The J segment lost 0 bases and the V segment lost 4 bases, leaving 2 bases of the junction unmatched. Here the CDR3 reads CAISGQGLNTEAFF. CDR3 nucleotides: TGTGCCATCAGTGGACAGGGATTGAACACTGAAGCTTTCTTT.

The chain links TRBV11-2 to TRBJ1-1; a weak D match, TRBD1 (5 bases). Per germline, CDR1 SGHAT and CDR2 FQNNGV. CDR3 length: 15 amino acids. Deletions cut 1 base from V and 5 bases from J, with 14 bases between. The CDR3 reads CASSLGPGQATEAFF. DNA for the CDR3: TGTGCCAGCAGCTTAGGCCCAGGGCAGGCGACTGAAGCTTTCTTT.

The chain uses TRBV4-2 and TRBJ2-5, with a possible D match to TRBD2 (5 bases). V was clipped by 4 bases and J by 3 bases, with 18 bases between them. There are 16 residues in the CDR3. Germline values: CDR1 LGHNA, CDR2 YNFKEQ. DNA of the CDR3: TGTGCCAGCAGCCCCTCCGATGCTAGCCTAGAAGAGACCCAGTACTTC. Protein sequence: CASSPSDASLEETQYF.

Here the CDR3 DNA reads TGTGCCTGGAGCAAGTTAGGGAGAACTAATGAAAAACTGTTTTTT. Its protein is CAWSKLGRTNEKLFF. The V call is TRBV30, the J call TRBJ1-4; D not certain. This CDR3 has 15 residues. Germline lookup yields CDR1 GTSNPN and CDR2 SVGIG (reference sequence). Trimming pared 3 bases from V and 1 base from J, leaving 12 bases between.

V usage is TRBV5-6 and J usage is TRBJ1-6, with a weak D call TRBD1 (5 bases). The CDR3 totals 13 residues. CDR1 is SGHDT and CDR2 is YYEEEE in the germline V gene. V was clipped by 1 base and J by 10 bases, with 9 bases between them. DNA for the CDR3: TGTGCCAGCAGCTTGCAGGGCGGATCACCCCTCCACTTT. It specifies CASSLQGGSPLHF.

As DNA, the CDR3 is TGTGCCAGTAGTAGGGGGGATCGCGCAGATACGCAGTATTTT. Translating it yields CASSRGDRADTQYF. The V call is TRBV19, the J call TRBJ2-3; TRBD2 might be the D (6 bases). The CDR3 totals 14 residues. The germline V gene has CDR1 LNHDA and CDR2 SQIVND (reference sequence). The ends were cut back, 4 bases at V and 4 bases at J, with 12 bases in the middle. Together with reference TRBV19 and TRBJ2-3, the CDR3 gives the full variable domain: DGGITQSPKYLFRKEGQNVTLSCEQNLNHDAMYWYRQDPGQGLRLIYYSQIVNDFQKGDIAEGYSVSREKKESFPLTVTSAQKNPTAFYLCASSRGDRADTQYFGPGTRLTVL.

This chain connects TRBV7-6 to TRBJ1-4; tentatively, D is TRBD1 (5 bases). Trimming left V 1 base short and J 5 bases short, with 11 bases between. CDR1 SGHVS and CDR2 FNYEAQ come from the germline V gene. CDR3 length: 15 residues. This chain's CDR3 is CASSLGPRGNEKLFF. The CDR3 DNA follows: TGTGCCAGCAGCTTAGGCCCTCGGGGGAATGAAAAACTGTTTTTT.

In regard to this clone: In the same sample, other DNA sequences code for this CDR3. In DNA form, the CDR3 reads TGTGCCAGCTCACCACCGGGTCTAGCGTACAATGAGCAGTTCTTC. Translated, it gives CASSPPGLAYNEQFF. V is TRBV18 and J is TRBJ2-1; D is possibly TRBD2 (6 bases). CDR1 KGHSH and CDR2 LQKENI come from the germline V gene. The CDR3 is made up of 15 amino acids. Trimming cost V 0 bases and J 4 bases, with 10 bases left between them.

The chain links TRBV11-3 to TRBJ2-1; weak D call: TRBD2 (5 bases). Trimming left V 0 bases short and J 9 bases short, with 9 bases between. The CDR3 covers 13 residues. The germline V gene encodes CDR1 SGHNT and CDR2 YENEEA. CDR3: CASSLDSSTEQFF. CDR3 in DNA: TGTGCCAGCAGCTTAGACTCTAGCACTGAGCAGTTCTTC.